This entry lists 4 T cell receptor beta chains sequenced from one sample in a study of shared clonotypes between healthy human individuals. Libraries were prepared by immunoSEQ multiplex PCR; TCRdb keeps only in-frame clonotypes and omits some of them. The data hold around 100,000 clones, with about 72% observed a single time. The sequencing input was memory CD8+ T cells sorted from blood. Subset reported: CD45RO+ cells pooled with CCR7-negative TemRA cells. The receptors were sampled from a young woman in good health.

The chain is built from TRBV2 and TRBJ1-1; 10 positions agree with TRBD1. The germline gives CDR1 SNHLY, CDR2 FYNNEI. The CDR3 sequence is 14 residues long. Germline trimming cut 6 bases from V and 5 bases from J; bases unmatched to any gene: 6. The CDR3 protein is CASRGTGERTEAFF. The CDR3 nucleotides are TGTGCCAGCAGGGGGACAGGGGAGAGAACTGAAGCTTTCTTT.

The chain combines TRBV9 with TRBJ2-3; 7 bases agree with TRBD1. V lost 2 bases and J lost 6; bases outside the gene matches: 6. There are 14 residues in the CDR3. CDR1 and CDR2 (germline): SGDLS, YYNGEE. DNA for the CDR3: TGTGCCAGCAGCGTGGAGACAGGGTGGGATACGCAGTATTTT. It specifies CASSVETGWDTQYF.

This chain uses TRBV19 with TRBJ2-5; D may be TRBD2 (7 bases). The CDR3 length is 15 residues. In germline, CDR1 is LNHDA, CDR2 SQIVND (reference sequence). V was pared by 8 bases and J by 4 bases, with 20 bases between. The CDR3 DNA reads TGTGCCAGTTCCCCCTCGGGGGGCCGTATAGAGACCCAGTACTTC. Residues: CASSPSGGRIETQYF.

In its sample, this clone was seen many times. V gene TRBV16 combines with J gene TRBJ2-1; 9 bases fit TRBD2. J was trimmed by 4 bases and V by 0 bases; bases with no gene match: 7. Per germline, CDR1 KGHSY and CDR2 FQNENV. The CDR3 is 17 residues long. The CDR3 region has the DNA TGTGCCAGCAGCCAATCTCAAGCTAGCGGGGATTACAATGAGCAGTTCTTC. Amino acid sequence: CASSQSQASGDYNEQFF. Variable domain in full (rest from reference TRBV16 and TRBJ2-1): GEEVAQTPKHLVRGEGQKAKLYCAPIKGHSYVFWYQQVLKNEFKFLISFQNENVFDETGMPKERFSAKCLPNSPCSLEIQATKLEDSAVYFCASSQSQASGDYNEQFFGPGTRLTVL.